Listed here are 30 T cell receptor beta chains from one sample, sequenced in a study of T cell changes during pregnancy in multiple sclerosis. Using immunoSEQ multiplex PCR, the repertoire was profiled, and TCRdb retains in-frame clones only, with some absent. The sample lists tens of thousands of clones, about 83% occurring once. The sample consisted of CD8+ T cells from peripheral blood mononuclear cells, taken before pregnancy. The source is a female donor with multiple sclerosis, enrolled in a pregnancy study.

This chain's CDR3 is CASSIVRGWTNTEAFF. The CDR3 DNA is TGTGCCAGTAGTATAGTTAGGGGGTGGACGAACACTGAAGCTTTCTTT. The chain has TRBV19 and TRBJ1-1; possibly TRBD1 for D (6 bases). Germline V lookup: CDR1 LNHDA, CDR2 SQIVND (reference sequence). The V gene lost 1 base and the J gene lost 1 base, with 13 bases spanning the gap. The CDR3 spans 16 residues.

This rearrangement joins TRBV28 to TRBJ1-4; D is perhaps TRBD1 (5 bases). Germline V gives CDR1 MDHEN, CDR2 SYDVKM. V lost 8 bases and J 6 bases, leaving 16 bases between the germline ends. The CDR3 is made up of 14 amino acids. The CDR3 DNA sequence: TGTGCCAGCGGGGCGGCGGTAGGGTATGAAAAACTGTTTTTT. It codes for CASGAAVGYEKLFF.

The J gene is TRBJ1-2, the V gene TRBV30, with 7 bases that match TRBD1. CDR1 and CDR2 (germline): GTSNPN, SVGIG (reference sequence). This CDR3 has 13 residues. The J segment lost 2 bases and the V segment lost 8 bases, leaving 8 bases of the junction unmatched. CDR3 sequence: CALEGQDNYGYTF. CDR3 sequence (DNA): TGTGCCCTCGAAGGACAGGACAACTATGGCTACACCTTC. Based on the CDR3 plus reference TRBV30 and TRBJ1-2, the full variable domain is SQTIHQWPATLVQPVGSPLSLECTVEGTSNPNLYWYRQAAGRGLQLLFYSVGIGQISSEVPQNLSASRPQDRQFILSSKKLLLSDSGFYLCALEGQDNYGYTFGSGTRLTVV.

This chain links TRBV5-6 with TRBJ1-1, with unresolved D. This CDR3 region has 16 residues. The germline V gene encodes CDR1 SGHDT and CDR2 YYEEEE. Trimming pared 0 bases from V and 3 bases from J, leaving 15 bases between. The CDR3 protein is CASSLEGRVSYTEAFF. The DNA for the CDR3 is TGTGCCAGCAGCTTGGAAGGGAGGGTCTCCTACACTGAAGCTTTCTTT. Based on the CDR3 plus reference TRBV5-6 and TRBJ1-1, the full variable domain is DAGVTQSPTHLIKTRGQQVTLRCSPKSGHDTVSWYQQALGQGPQFIFQYYEEEERQRGNFPDRFSGHQFPNYSSELNVNALLLGDSALYLCASSLEGRVSYTEAFFGQGTRLTVV.

The chain carries TRBV7-9 and TRBJ1-2, with 8 bases that match TRBD1. Germline V gene sequence: CDR1 SEHNR, CDR2 FQNEAQ (reference sequence). This CDR3 spans 13 amino acids. The V gene end was trimmed by 1 base and the J gene end by 8 bases; junction bases not matched to a gene: 3. The CDR3 protein is CASSLDPGGGYTF. The CDR3 coding sequence is TGTGCCAGCAGCTTAGATCCAGGGGGCGGCTACACCTTC. The whole variable domain, remainder taken from reference TRBV7-9 and TRBJ1-2, is DTGVSQNPRHKITKRGQNVTFRCDPISEHNRLYWYRQTLGQGPEFLTYFQNEAQLEKSRLLSDRFSAERPKGSFSTLEIQRTEQGDSAMYLCASSLDPGGGYTFGSGTRLTVV.

This chain joins TRBV4-1 and TRBJ2-3; no definite D call. V was cut by 1 base and J by 2 bases, with 13 bases left in between. The CDR3 is 16 residues long. The germline CDR1 and CDR2 sequences are MGHRA and YSYEKL. The CDR3 DNA reads as TGCGCCAGCAGCCAAGGGGCAGATACGTACACAGATACGCAGTATTTT. Its translation is CASSQGADTYTDTQYF.

The CDR3 is CASSEVTSGSINIQYF. The CDR3 DNA sequence: TGTGCCAGCAGTGAAGTAACTAGCGGGAGCATCAACATTCAGTACTTC. The rearrangement links TRBV6-1 to TRBJ2-4; 11 bases line up with TRBD2. Germline trimming cut 1 base from V and 7 bases from J; bases unmatched to any gene: 6. Germline-derived CDR1 and CDR2 are MNHNS and SASEGT. This CDR3 is built from 16 residues.

V usage is TRBV6-4 and J usage is TRBJ2-3, with D perhaps TRBD2 (6 bases). The CDR3 spans 13 residues. V was cut by 5 bases and J by 4 bases, with 10 bases left in between. CDR1 and CDR2 (germline): MRHNA, SNTAGT. Here the CDR3 reads CASSSGDSDTQYF. The CDR3 region has the DNA TGTGCCAGCAGTTCCGGGGACTCAGATACGCAGTATTTT.

The chain couples TRBV7-2 to TRBJ2-7; D may be TRBD2 (6 bases). The CDR3 sequence is 15 residues long. V gave up 7 bases and J gave up 2 bases, with 18 bases separating them. The germline V gene encodes CDR1 SGHTA and CDR2 FQGNSA. CDR3: CASTKRTISPYEQYF. The CDR3 DNA sequence: TGTGCCAGCACCAAAAGGACTATTTCCCCCTACGAGCAGTACTTC. Complete variable domain (other parts from reference TRBV7-2 and TRBJ2-7): GAGVSQSPSNKVTEKGKDVELRCDPISGHTALYWYRQSLGQGLEFLIYFQGNSAPDKSGLPSDRFSAERTGGSVSTLTIQRTQQEDSAVYLCASTKRTISPYEQYFGPGTRLTVT.

The genes are TRBV7-9 and TRBJ2-1; 10 bases are shared with TRBD2. From germline, CDR1 is SEHNR and CDR2 FQNEAQ (reference sequence). Unmatched junction bases numbered 10, after V lost 1 base and J lost 7 bases. The CDR3 spans 17 residues. CDR3 residues: CASSLVVILAGINEQFF. The CDR3 region has the DNA TGTGCCAGCAGCTTAGTTGTCATACTAGCGGGAATTAATGAGCAGTTCTTC.

This clone came up once. The CDR3 loop is CASSLLASGTHEQYF. The CDR3 DNA follows: TGTGCCAGCAGTTTATTGGCTAGCGGGACCCACGAGCAGTACTTC. The chain recombines TRBV27 with TRBJ2-7, with 9 bases that match TRBD2. This CDR3 is built from 15 residues. Unmatched junction bases numbered 6, after V lost 1 base and J lost 5 bases. The V gene's germline CDR1 is MNHEY and CDR2 SMNVEV (reference sequence).

J is TRBJ2-1 and V is TRBV4-2, with 10 bases that match TRBD2. V trimming: 0 bases; J trimming: 2 bases; junction bases outside the gene matches: 1. CDR3 length equals 16 residues. Germline V gene sequence: CDR1 LGHNA, CDR2 YNFKEQ. The CDR3 reads CASSQDLAGAYNEQFF. The CDR3 coding sequence is TGTGCCAGCAGCCAAGATCTAGCGGGAGCCTACAATGAGCAGTTCTTC.

This chain connects TRBV4-3 to TRBJ2-7, with TRBD2 as a possible D gene (6 bases). Trimming removed 0 bases from V and 2 bases from J, with 14 bases in between. Germline values: CDR1 LGHNA, CDR2 YSLEER. CDR3 length equals 16 residues. The CDR3: CASSQDGTGGAYEQYF. As DNA, the CDR3 is TGCGCCAGCAGCCAAGATGGGACGGGCGGGGCCTACGAGCAGTACTTC.

This chain connects TRBV12-5 to TRBJ1-1; a weak D match, TRBD1 (6 bases). This CDR3 is 17 amino acids long. Germline loops: CDR1 LGHNT, CDR2 FRNRAP. The V and J ends lost 0 bases and 6 bases respectively, with 20 bases between them. CDR3 loop: CASGLVLSGTRSAEAFF. Written as DNA, the CDR3 is TGTGCTAGTGGTTTGGTACTTTCCGGGACAAGGTCGGCTGAAGCTTTCTTT.

This clone was seen a single time. V and J are TRBV6-4 and TRBJ2-3; TRBD1 matches at 8 bases. With 8 bases clipped from V and 2 bases from J, the junction kept 9 bases outside the gene matches. Germline V gene data show CDR1 as MRHNA and CDR2 as SNTAGT. The CDR3 loop spans 15 amino acids. CDR3 in DNA: TGTGCCAGCCGACCCTCGACAGGGGACACAGATACGCAGTATTTT. Protein product: CASRPSTGDTDTQYF.

The chain couples TRBV6-1 to TRBJ1-2; 7 bases are shared with TRBD1. CDR3 length: 13 residues. V was pared by 7 bases and J by 12 bases, with 14 bases of the junction left unmatched. Germline CDR1 reads MNHNS; CDR2 reads SASEGT. The CDR3 DNA reads TGTGCCAGCATTGGGTCCCAGGGGGAGCACAACACCTTC. Its protein product is CASIGSQGEHNTF.

This clone appeared a single time. This sequence joins TRBV4-3 and TRBJ2-7, with a tentative D call TRBD2 (6 bases). The V gene's germline CDR1 is LGHNA and CDR2 YSLEER. The V gene lost 0 bases and the J gene lost 1 base, with 13 bases spanning the gap. The CDR3 sequence is 16 residues long. CDR3 sequence reads: CASSQDMSSESYEQYF. The DNA for the CDR3 is TGCGCCAGCAGCCAAGATATGTCTAGCGAGTCCTACGAGCAGTACTTC.

The CDR3 nucleotides are TGTGCCTGGTCGAATCCCGGGACTAATACCTACGAGCAGTACTTC. Residues: CAWSNPGTNTYEQYF. V gene TRBV30 combines with J gene TRBJ2-7; 7 nucleotides agree with TRBD2. Per the germline V gene, CDR1 is GTSNPN and CDR2 is SVGIG (reference sequence). Germline trimming cut 5 bases from V and 2 bases from J; bases unmatched to any gene: 12. CDR3 length: 15 amino acids.

The chain combines TRBV30 with TRBJ2-3; weak D call: TRBD2 (5 bases). This CDR3 region has 15 residues. Germline assignment: CDR1 GTSNPN and CDR2 SVGIG (reference sequence). Trimming stripped 0 bases from V and 1 base from J, with 11 bases between. The CDR3 loop is CAWSVQEGGTDTQYF. CDR3 in DNA: TGTGCCTGGAGTGTACAAGAGGGCGGCACAGATACGCAGTATTTT.

The rearrangement uses TRBV9 and TRBJ2-5; 7 bases match TRBD2. The V and J ends lost 4 bases and 4 bases, in that order; junction bases with no gene match: 7. This CDR3 contains 14 residues. Germline CDR1 is SGDLS and CDR2 is YYNGEE. In nucleotides, the CDR3 is TGTGCCAGCAGCCTCAGCGGGGTTTCAGAGACCCAGTACTTC. Protein: CASSLSGVSETQYF.

This clone was seen a handful of times. CDR3 DNA: TGCGCCAGCAGCTTGACAGCAATGAACACTGAAGCTTTCTTT. Translating it yields CASSLTAMNTEAFF. This chain uses TRBV5-1 with TRBJ1-1, with D unclear. V dropped 1 base and J dropped 0 bases, with 7 bases sitting between them. Germline assignment: CDR1 SGHRS and CDR2 YFSETQ. The CDR3 totals 14 residues.

The V call is TRBV5-1, the J call TRBJ2-1, with a possible D match to TRBD2 (6 bases). Germline CDR1 is SGHRS and CDR2 is YFSETQ. The V end lost 5 bases, the J end lost 0 bases, and 12 bases lay between the germline ends. This CDR3 has 15 amino acids. The CDR3 sequence is CASRGTSSSYNEQFF. The CDR3 DNA reads as TGCGCCAGCAGGGGGACTTCTAGCTCCTACAATGAGCAGTTCTTC.

This clone was counted ten times or more. The CDR3 sequence is CASSPEGGSGANVLTF. The CDR3 DNA follows: TGTGCCAGCAGCCCAGAAGGGGGATCTGGGGCCAACGTCCTGACTTTC. The J gene is TRBJ2-6, the V gene TRBV4-2; perhaps TRBD1 as D (6 bases). Between the trimmed V and J ends, which lost 4 bases and 1 base, there was a span of 11 bases. This CDR3 comprises 16 residues. Germline V CDR1 and CDR2: LGHNA, YNFKEQ.

This chain uses TRBV7-2 with TRBJ2-1; a possible D gene is TRBD2 (6 bases). This CDR3 is 15 amino acids long. Trimming removed 5 bases at V and 3 bases at J, with 14 bases between. Germline V CDR1 and CDR2: SGHTA, FQGNSA. The CDR3 loop reads CASSTGLLIYNEQFF. Written as DNA, the CDR3 is TGTGCCAGCAGCACGGGACTCCTTATCTACAATGAGCAGTTCTTC.

Only a few counts were recorded for this clone. The chain joins TRBV2 to TRBJ1-1, with 7 bases lining up with TRBD1. Germline CDR1 is SNHLY and CDR2 is FYNNEI. Trimming removed 6 bases from V and 5 bases from J; junction bases left unmatched: 9. This CDR3 region has 14 residues. CDR3 DNA: TGTGCCAGCAGCTGGACAGGAGGAACAACTGAAGCTTTCTTT. Translating gives CASSWTGGTTEAFF.

This chain connects TRBV11-2 to TRBJ2-7; D may be TRBD2 (7 bases). The germline V gene encodes CDR1 SGHAT and CDR2 FQNNGV. V lost 0 bases, J lost 6 bases, and 18 bases lay in between. CDR3 length: 16 residues. The CDR3 sequence: CASSLEGGAGVSEQYF. CDR3 sequence (DNA): TGTGCCAGCAGCTTAGAGGGGGGGGCGGGAGTAAGCGAGCAGTACTTC. The variable domain in full, completed from reference TRBV11-2 and TRBJ2-7, reads EAGVAQSPRYKIIEKRQSVAFWCNPISGHATLYWYQQILGQGPKLLIQFQNNGVVDDSQLPKDRFSAERLKGVDSTLKIQPAKLEDSAVYLCASSLEGGAGVSEQYFGPGTRLTVT.

The rearrangement joins TRBV10-2 to TRBJ1-2, with a possible D match to TRBD1 (5 bases). The CDR3 has 13 residues. V lost 0 bases, J lost 4 bases, and 6 bases lay in between. Germline values: CDR1 WSHSY, CDR2 SAAADI. The CDR3 region has the DNA TGCGCCAGCAGTGAGTCGACAGTCTATGGCTACACCTTC. Its translation is CASSESTVYGYTF.

The rearrangement uses TRBV27 and TRBJ2-1; possible D gene TRBD2, 5 bases. V lost 10 bases and J 3 bases, leaving 13 bases between the germline ends. Germline CDR1 and CDR2: MNHEY and SMNVEV (reference sequence). This CDR3 has 13 amino acids. CDR3 loop: CATVARLYNEQFF. The CDR3 DNA sequence: TGTGCCACGGTAGCGCGGCTCTACAATGAGCAGTTCTTC.

The gene calls are TRBV6-1 and TRBJ1-5, with 10 bases fitting TRBD1. Germline trimming cut 5 bases from V and 5 bases from J; bases unmatched to any gene: 6. The CDR3 covers 15 residues. Germline lookup yields CDR1 MNHNS and CDR2 SASEGT. CDR3: CASSKRQGAYQPQHF. The CDR3 DNA reads TGTGCCAGCAGTAAACGACAGGGGGCCTATCAGCCCCAGCATTTT.

The chain joins TRBV2 to TRBJ1-1; D possibly corresponds to TRBD1 (5 bases). V was trimmed by 3 bases and J by 4 bases, leaving 12 bases between them. There are 14 residues in the CDR3. CDR1 is SNHLY, CDR2 FYNNEI, per germline. CDR3 coding DNA: TGTGCCAGCAGTGATCTGACAGATAGCACTGAAGCTTTCTTT. It yields the protein CASSDLTDSTEAFF. Variable domain in full (rest from reference TRBV2 and TRBJ1-1): EPEVTQTPSHQVTQMGQEVILRCVPISNHLYFYWYRQILGQKVEFLVSFYNNEISEKSEIFDDQFSVERPDGSNFTLKIRSTKLEDSAMYFCASSDLTDSTEAFFGQGTRLTVV.